This is a list of T cell receptor beta chains from one sample in a study of cytomegalovirus exposure and HLA in healthy donors. Sequencing used immunoSEQ multiplex PCR; TCRdb keeps in-frame clones, though not all of them. The table includes 45,000 to 65,000 clones, 89% detected once. The sequencing input was PBMCs. The receptors were gathered from a woman aged 18-29 years in good health and CMV-seronegative. Both conserved end residues are part of each CDR3. Each record gives: D gene, V gene, clone size, J gene, CDR3 DNA, CDR3 protein. A D gene is named only where the DNA matches it firmly. Not every row has a clone size; where given, it reads once, few, many or a size class.

D gene: TRBD1
V gene: TRBV5-1
clone size: once
J gene: TRBJ1-4
CDR3 DNA: TGCGCCAGCAGCACGGGACAGGGCCCGAGGGAAAAACTGTTTTTT
CDR3 protein: CASSTGQGPREKLFF

D gene: NA
V gene: TRBV9
clone size: once
J gene: TRBJ2-2
CDR3 DNA: TGTGCCAGCAGCGTTTACCAGGGAACCGGGGAGCTGTTTTTT
CDR3 protein: CASSVYQGTGELFF

D gene: NA
V gene: TRBV19
clone size: NA
J gene: TRBJ2-2
CDR3 DNA: TGTGCCAGTAGCAGGCTTGACACCGGGGAGCTGTTTTTT
CDR3 protein: CASSRLDTGELFF

D gene: TRBD1
V gene: TRBV4-1
clone size: NA
J gene: TRBJ2-3
CDR3 DNA: TGCGCCAGCAGCCAATGGGGGACAGGGGGCACAGATACGCAGTATTTT
CDR3 protein: CASSQWGTGGTDTQYF

D gene: TRBD1
V gene: TRBV28
clone size: NA
J gene: TRBJ1-4
CDR3 DNA: TGTGCCAGCAGTTTATTGATAGGACAGGGCAATGAAAAACTGTTTTTT
CDR3 protein: CASSLLIGQGNEKLFF

D gene: NA
V gene: TRBV6-4
clone size: NA
J gene: TRBJ1-1
CDR3 DNA: TGTGCCAGCAGTGCTCAGGAGAACACTGAAGCTTTCTTT
CDR3 protein: CASSAQENTEAFF

D gene: TRBD1
V gene: TRBV11-1
clone size: NA
J gene: TRBJ1-1
CDR3 DNA: TGTGCCAGCAGCTTATTAGGGACAGAGAACACTGAAGCTTTCTTT
CDR3 protein: CASSLLGTENTEAFF

D gene: NA
V gene: TRBV5-4
clone size: NA
J gene: TRBJ2-3
CDR3 DNA: TGTGCCAGCAGCTTTCCACCGGCAGATACGCAGTATTTT
CDR3 protein: CASSFPPADTQYF

D gene: NA
V gene: TRBV27
clone size: NA
J gene: TRBJ1-5
CDR3 DNA: TGTGCCAGCAGTTTCACCAGCGACAATCAGCCCCAGCATTTT
CDR3 protein: CASSFTSDNQPQHF

D gene: NA
V gene: TRBV10-3
clone size: NA
J gene: TRBJ2-7
CDR3 DNA: TGTGCCATCAGTGAGGCAGGAATCGAGCAGTACTTC
CDR3 protein: CAISEAGIEQYF

D gene: TRBD1
V gene: TRBV10-1
clone size: NA
J gene: TRBJ2-1
CDR3 DNA: TGCGCCAGCAGTCGGGACAGGGACAATGAGCAGTTCTTC
CDR3 protein: CASSRDRDNEQFF

D gene: NA
V gene: TRBV4-1
clone size: NA
J gene: TRBJ2-7
CDR3 DNA: TGCGCCAGCAGCCAACAGGGGACGAGCTCCTACGAGCAGTACTTC
CDR3 protein: CASSQQGTSSYEQYF

D gene: NA
V gene: TRBV6-6
clone size: NA
J gene: TRBJ1-5
CDR3 DNA: TGTGCCAGCAGTTACTCCGGGGGGAATCAGCCCCAGCATTTT
CDR3 protein: CASSYSGGNQPQHF

D gene: TRBD2
V gene: TRBV6-6
clone size: NA
J gene: TRBJ2-1
CDR3 DNA: TGTGCCAGCAGTTCTATGACTAGCGGGAGGTTAAATGAGCAGTTCTTC
CDR3 protein: CASSSMTSGRLNEQFF

D gene: NA
V gene: TRBV15
clone size: NA
J gene: TRBJ2-5
CDR3 DNA: TGTGCCACCAGCAGAGATGTCGGCGGGGAGACCCAGTACTTC
CDR3 protein: CATSRDVGGETQYF

D gene: NA
V gene: TRBV5-1
clone size: NA
J gene: TRBJ2-3
CDR3 DNA: TGCGCCAGCAGCCTCCCCAGGGGTATCAGCACAGATACGCAGTATTTT
CDR3 protein: CASSLPRGISTDTQYF

D gene: TRBD1
V gene: TRBV30
clone size: NA
J gene: TRBJ2-7
CDR3 DNA: TGTGCCTGGGGAGGACAGGGGGCGTACGAGCAGTACTTC
CDR3 protein: CAWGGQGAYEQYF

D gene: TRBD1
V gene: TRBV5-6
clone size: NA
J gene: TRBJ1-6
CDR3 DNA: TGTGCCAGCAGCCGGACAGGGTACAATTCACCCCTCCACTTT
CDR3 protein: CASSRTGYNSPLHF

D gene: NA
V gene: TRBV5-6
clone size: NA
J gene: TRBJ1-3
CDR3 DNA: TGTGCCAGCAGCTTGGTAGCCTCTGGAAACACCATATATTTT
CDR3 protein: CASSLVASGNTIYF

D gene: TRBD1
V gene: TRBV28
clone size: NA
J gene: TRBJ1-4
CDR3 DNA: TGTGCCAGCAGCCAAGGGGGCGCGGCGGCTAATGAAAAACTGTTTTTT
CDR3 protein: CASSQGGAAANEKLFF

D gene: NA
V gene: TRBV27
clone size: NA
J gene: TRBJ1-6
CDR3 DNA: TGTGCCAGCAGTCTGCAGGGTGGGATCTATAATTCACCCCTCCACTTT
CDR3 protein: CASSLQGGIYNSPLHF

D gene: NA
V gene: TRBV6-6
clone size: NA
J gene: TRBJ1-5
CDR3 DNA: TGTGCCAGCAGAAAACAGGGTAGCAATCAGCCCCAGCATTTT
CDR3 protein: CASRKQGSNQPQHF

D gene: TRBD1
V gene: TRBV5-5
clone size: NA
J gene: TRBJ1-2
CDR3 DNA: TGTGCCAGCAGCTCCTTGACAGGGGGGTCTGGCTACACCTTC
CDR3 protein: CASSSLTGGSGYTF

D gene: TRBD1
V gene: TRBV10-3
clone size: NA
J gene: TRBJ2-7
CDR3 DNA: TGTGCCATCAGGGGACAGGGGTGGGGTGGCGAGCAGTACTTC
CDR3 protein: CAIRGQGWGGEQYF

D gene: TRBD1
V gene: TRBV5-1
clone size: NA
J gene: TRBJ1-1
CDR3 DNA: TGCGCCAGCAGCGGGGGGGACAGGGGTGATGAAGCTTTCTTT
CDR3 protein: CASSGGDRGDEAFF

D gene: TRBD1
V gene: TRBV30
clone size: NA
J gene: TRBJ2-7
CDR3 DNA: TGTGCCTGGAATACAGGGGGAGGTTCGGAGCAGTACTTC
CDR3 protein: CAWNTGGGSEQYF

D gene: NA
V gene: TRBV5-1
clone size: NA
J gene: TRBJ2-1
CDR3 DNA: TGCGCCAGCAGCTTGGGACCGGGCAATGAGCAGTTCTTC
CDR3 protein: CASSLGPGNEQFF